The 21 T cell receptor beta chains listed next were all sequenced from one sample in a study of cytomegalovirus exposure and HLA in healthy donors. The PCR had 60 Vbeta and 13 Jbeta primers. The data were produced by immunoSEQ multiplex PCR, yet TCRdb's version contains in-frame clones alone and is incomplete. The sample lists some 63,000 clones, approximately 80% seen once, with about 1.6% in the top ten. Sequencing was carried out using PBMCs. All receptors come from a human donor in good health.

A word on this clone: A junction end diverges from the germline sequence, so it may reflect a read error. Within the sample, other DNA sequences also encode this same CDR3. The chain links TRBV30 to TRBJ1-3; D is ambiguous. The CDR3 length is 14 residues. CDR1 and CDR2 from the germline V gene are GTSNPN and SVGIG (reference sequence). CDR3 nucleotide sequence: TGTGCCTGGAGTCACAGCAGCTCTGGCAACACCATATATTTT. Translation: CAWSHSSSGNTIYF.

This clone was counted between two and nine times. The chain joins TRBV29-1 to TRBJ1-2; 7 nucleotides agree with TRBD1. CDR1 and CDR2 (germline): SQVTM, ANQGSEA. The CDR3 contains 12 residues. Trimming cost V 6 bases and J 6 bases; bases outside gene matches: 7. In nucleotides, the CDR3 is TGCAGCGTCCTAACAGGGGCGGATGGCTACACCTTC. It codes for CSVLTGADGYTF. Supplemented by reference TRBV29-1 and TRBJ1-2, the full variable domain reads SAVISQKPSRDICQRGTSLTIQCQVDSQVTMMFWYRQQPGQSLTLIATANQGSEATYESGFVIDKFPISRPNLTFSTLTVSNMSPEDSSIYLCSVLTGADGYTFGSGTRLTVV.

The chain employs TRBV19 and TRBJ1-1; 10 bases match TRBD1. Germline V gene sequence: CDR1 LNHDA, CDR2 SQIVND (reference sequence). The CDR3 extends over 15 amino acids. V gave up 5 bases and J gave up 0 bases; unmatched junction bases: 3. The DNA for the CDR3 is TGTGCCAGTAGTCTCGGACAGGGGGTGAACACTGAAGCTTTCTTT. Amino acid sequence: CASSLGQGVNTEAFF. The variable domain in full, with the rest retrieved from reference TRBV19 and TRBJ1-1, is DGGITQSPKYLFRKEGQNVTLSCEQNLNHDAMYWYRQDPGQGLRLIYYSQIVNDFQKGDIAEGYSVSREKKESFPLTVTSAQKNPTAFYLCASSLGQGVNTEAFFGQGTRLTVV.

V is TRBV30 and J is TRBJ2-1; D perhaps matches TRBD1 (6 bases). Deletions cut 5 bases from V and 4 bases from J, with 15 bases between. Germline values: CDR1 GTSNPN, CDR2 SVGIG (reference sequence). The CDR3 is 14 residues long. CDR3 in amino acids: CAWGWGTNYNEQFF. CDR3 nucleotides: TGTGCCTGGGGGTGGGGGACAAATTACAATGAGCAGTTCTTC.

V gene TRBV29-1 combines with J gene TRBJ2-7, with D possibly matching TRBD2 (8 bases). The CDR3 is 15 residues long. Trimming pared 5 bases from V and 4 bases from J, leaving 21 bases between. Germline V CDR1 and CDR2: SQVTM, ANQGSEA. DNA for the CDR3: TGCAGCGTTACAGGGGTCTCGGGGGGGCGTTACGAGCAGTACTTC. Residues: CSVTGVSGGRYEQYF.

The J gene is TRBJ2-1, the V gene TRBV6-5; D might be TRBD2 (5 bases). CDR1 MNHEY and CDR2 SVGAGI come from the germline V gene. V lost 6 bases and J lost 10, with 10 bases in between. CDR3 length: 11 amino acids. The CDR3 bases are TGTGCCAGCAGCCGAGGACTGGAGCAGTTCTTC. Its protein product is CASSRGLEQFF.

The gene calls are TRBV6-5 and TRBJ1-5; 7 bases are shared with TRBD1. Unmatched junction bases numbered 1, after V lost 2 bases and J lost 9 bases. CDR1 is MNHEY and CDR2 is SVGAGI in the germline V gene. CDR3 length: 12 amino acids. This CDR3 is CASSYRQGPQHF. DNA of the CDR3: TGTGCCAGCAGTTACCGACAGGGGCCCCAGCATTTT.

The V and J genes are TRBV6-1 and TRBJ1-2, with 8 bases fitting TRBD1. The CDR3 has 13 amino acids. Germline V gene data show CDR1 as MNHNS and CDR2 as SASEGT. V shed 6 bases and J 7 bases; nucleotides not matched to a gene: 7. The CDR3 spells CASRPTGTGGYTF. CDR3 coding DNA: TGTGCCAGCAGGCCGACAGGGACAGGTGGCTACACCTTC.

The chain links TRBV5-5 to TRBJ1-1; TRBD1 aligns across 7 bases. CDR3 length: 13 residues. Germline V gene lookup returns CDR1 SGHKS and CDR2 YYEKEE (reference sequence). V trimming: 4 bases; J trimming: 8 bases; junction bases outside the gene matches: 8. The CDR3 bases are TGTGCCAGCAGCCTTCTCGACAGGGAGGAAGCTTTCTTT. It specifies CASSLLDREEAFF.

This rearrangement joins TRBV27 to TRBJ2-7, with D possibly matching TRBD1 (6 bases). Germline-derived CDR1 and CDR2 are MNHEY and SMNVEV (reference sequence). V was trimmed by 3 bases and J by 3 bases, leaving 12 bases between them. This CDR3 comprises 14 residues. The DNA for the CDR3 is TGTGCCAGCAGTTTCGGCAGGGGCCACTACGAGCAGTACTTC. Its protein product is CASSFGRGHYEQYF.

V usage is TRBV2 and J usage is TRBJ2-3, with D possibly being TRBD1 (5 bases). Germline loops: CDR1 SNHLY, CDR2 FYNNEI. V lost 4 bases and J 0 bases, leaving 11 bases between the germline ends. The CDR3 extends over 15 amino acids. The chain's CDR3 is CASSVLQESTDTQYF. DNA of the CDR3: TGTGCCAGCAGTGTTCTACAGGAGAGCACAGATACGCAGTATTTT.

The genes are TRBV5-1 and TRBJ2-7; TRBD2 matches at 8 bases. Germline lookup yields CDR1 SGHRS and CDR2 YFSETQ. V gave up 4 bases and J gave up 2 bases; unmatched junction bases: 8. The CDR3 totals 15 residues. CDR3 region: CASSASSGLTYEQYF. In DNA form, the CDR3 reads TGCGCCAGCAGCGCATCTAGCGGGCTGACCTACGAGCAGTACTTC. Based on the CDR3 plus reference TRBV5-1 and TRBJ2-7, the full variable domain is KAGVTQTPRYLIKTRGQQVTLSCSPISGHRSVSWYQQTPGQGLQFLFEYFSETQRNKGNFPGRFSGRQFSNSRSEMNVSTLELGDSALYLCASSASSGLTYEQYFGPGTRLTVT.

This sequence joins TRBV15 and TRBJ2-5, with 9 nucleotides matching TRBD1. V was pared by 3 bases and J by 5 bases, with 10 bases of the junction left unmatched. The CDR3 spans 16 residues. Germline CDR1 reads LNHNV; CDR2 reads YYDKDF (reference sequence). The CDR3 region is CATSSPRDRAGETQYF. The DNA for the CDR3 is TGTGCCACCAGCAGCCCCCGGGACAGGGCCGGGGAGACCCAGTACTTC.

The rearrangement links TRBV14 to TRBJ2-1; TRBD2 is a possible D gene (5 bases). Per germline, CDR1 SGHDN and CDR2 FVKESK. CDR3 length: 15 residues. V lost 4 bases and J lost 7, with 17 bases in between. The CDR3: CASSLIRTGLNEQFF. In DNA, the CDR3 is TGTGCCAGCAGCCTAATTCGGACGGGGTTGAATGAGCAGTTCTTC.

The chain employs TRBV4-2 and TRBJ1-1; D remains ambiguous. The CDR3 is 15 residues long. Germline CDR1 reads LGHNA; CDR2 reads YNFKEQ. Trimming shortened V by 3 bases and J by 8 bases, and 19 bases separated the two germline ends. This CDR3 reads CASSHHSGTQGEAFF. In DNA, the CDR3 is TGTGCCAGCAGCCATCATAGCGGCACCCAAGGCGAAGCTTTCTTT.

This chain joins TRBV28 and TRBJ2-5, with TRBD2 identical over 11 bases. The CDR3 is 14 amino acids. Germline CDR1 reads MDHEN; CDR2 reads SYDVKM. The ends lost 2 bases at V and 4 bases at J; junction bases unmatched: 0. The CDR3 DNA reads TGTGCCAGCAGTTTACTAGCGGGAGGAGAGACCCAGTACTTC. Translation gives CASSLLAGGETQYF.

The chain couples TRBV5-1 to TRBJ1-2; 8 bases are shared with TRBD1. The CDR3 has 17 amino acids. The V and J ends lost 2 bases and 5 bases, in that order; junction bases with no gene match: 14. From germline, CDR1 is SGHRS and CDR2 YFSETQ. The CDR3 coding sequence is TGCGCCAGCAGCTTACAATCAGGGGGCCACTATACTTATGGCTACACCTTC. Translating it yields CASSLQSGGHYTYGYTF.

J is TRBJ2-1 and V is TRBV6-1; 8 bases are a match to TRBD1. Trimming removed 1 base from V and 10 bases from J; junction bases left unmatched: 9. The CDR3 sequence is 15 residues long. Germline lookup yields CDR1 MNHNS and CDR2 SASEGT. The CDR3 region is CASSEVGGQGREQFF. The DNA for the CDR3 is TGTGCCAGCAGTGAAGTCGGAGGACAGGGAAGGGAGCAGTTCTTC.

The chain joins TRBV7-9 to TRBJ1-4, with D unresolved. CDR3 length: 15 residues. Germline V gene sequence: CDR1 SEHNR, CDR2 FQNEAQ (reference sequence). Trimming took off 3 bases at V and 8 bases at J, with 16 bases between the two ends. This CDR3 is CASSFSDTYPEKLFF. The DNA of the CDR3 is TGTGCCAGCAGCTTCTCTGACACCTACCCCGAAAAACTGTTTTTT.

In DNA form, the CDR3 reads TGTGCCAGCAGCCTGACCGGGACAGGGGTATACGAGCAGTACTTC. Translated, it gives CASSLTGTGVYEQYF. The rearrangement links TRBV5-4 to TRBJ2-7, with 10 bases that match TRBD1. V gave up 4 bases and J gave up 4 bases; unmatched junction bases: 8. The CDR3 spans 15 residues. Germline CDR1 SGHNT, CDR2 YYREEE (reference sequence).

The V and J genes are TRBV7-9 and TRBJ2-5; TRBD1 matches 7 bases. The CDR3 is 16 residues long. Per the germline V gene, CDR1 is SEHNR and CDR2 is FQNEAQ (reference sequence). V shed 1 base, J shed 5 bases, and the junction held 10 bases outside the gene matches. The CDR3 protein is CASSLVGQGVFETQYF. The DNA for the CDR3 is TGTGCCAGCAGCTTAGTGGGCCAGGGGGTCTTTGAGACCCAGTACTTC.